This T cell receptor (beta chain) emerged from a study of shared clonotypes between healthy human individuals. The repertoire was sequenced with immunoSEQ multiplex PCR; TCRdb's copy has only in-frame clones and lacks some. The sample carries around 2.1 million clones, 90% to 96% recorded once. This CDR3 contains 13 residues. Trimming took off 2 bases at V and 5 bases at J, with 10 bases between the two ends. Germline CDR1 SGHRS, CDR2 YFSETQ. The receptor comes from a young man in good health. Material for sequencing was naive CD4+ T cells sorted from blood. Stated subset: CD45RA+ positively selected. The chain carries TRBV5-1 and TRBJ2-5, with D perhaps matching TRBD2 (5 bases). The CDR3 spells CASSLWELETQYF. The CDR3 region has the DNA TGCGCCAGCAGCTTATGGGAGTTGGAGACCCAGTACTTC.